This T cell receptor (beta chain) appears in the sequencing data of a study of shared clonotypes between healthy human individuals. For the study at large: CD4 naive and CD4 memory each took three plates per donor, while CD8 naive took two and CD8 memory one.

Deletions cut 5 bases from V and 0 bases from J, with 11 bases between. This CDR3 is 16 amino acids long. The germline gives CDR1 LNHNV, CDR2 YYDKDF (reference sequence). The split of CD4+ cells yielded CD45RA+ naive and CD45RA-negative memory subsets. Produced via immunoSEQ multiplex PCR; TCRdb's table is partial and in-frame only. Here the sample spans about 1 million clones, under 80% being singletons. The chain uses TRBV15 and TRBJ2-6; D gene uncertain. The origin of this receptor is a young man in good health. The sample consisted of memory CD4+ T cells sorted from blood. Specified subset: CD45RA-negative fraction. The chain's CDR3 is CATSEYLGSGANVLTF. As DNA, the CDR3 is TGTGCCACCAGCGAATATCTTGGCTCTGGGGCCAACGTCCTGACTTTC.